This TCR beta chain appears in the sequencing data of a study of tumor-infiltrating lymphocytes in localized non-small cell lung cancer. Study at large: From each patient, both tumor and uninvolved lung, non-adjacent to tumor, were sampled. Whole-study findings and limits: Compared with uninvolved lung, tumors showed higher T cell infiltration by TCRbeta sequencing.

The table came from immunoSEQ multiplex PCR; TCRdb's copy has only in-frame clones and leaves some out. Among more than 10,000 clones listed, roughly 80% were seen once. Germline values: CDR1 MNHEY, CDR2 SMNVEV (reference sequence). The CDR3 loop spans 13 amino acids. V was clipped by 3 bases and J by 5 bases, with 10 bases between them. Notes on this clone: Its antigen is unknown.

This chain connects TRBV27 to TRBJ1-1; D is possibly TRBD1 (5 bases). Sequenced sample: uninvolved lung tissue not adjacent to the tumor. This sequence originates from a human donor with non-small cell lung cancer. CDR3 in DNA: TGTGCCAGCAGTTTGGGGGGAGGAACTGAAGCTTTCTTT. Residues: CASSLGGGTEAFF.